This TCR beta chain was profiled in a study of blood T cell repertoires in COVID-19. Participants' own reports of clinical history determined their cohort assignment. The data were produced by immunoSEQ multiplex PCR, yet TCRdb's version contains in-frame clones alone and is incomplete. Of around 200,000 clones detected, more than 80% appear once; the ten largest clones hold 5% to 8%. V shed 6 bases, J shed 1 base, and the junction held 4 bases outside the gene matches. The CDR3 has 13 residues. Germline CDR1 reads SQVTM; CDR2 reads ANQGSEA. The sequence came from a man aged 40-55 years who had recovered from COVID-19. Sequenced sample: PBMCs or T cells enriched from blood (not recorded which). This chain links TRBV29-1 with TRBJ2-5; 8 bases fit TRBD2. The CDR3 loop reads CSVGGGTQETQYF. The CDR3 DNA is TGCAGCGTCGGGGGGGGTACCCAAGAGACCCAGTACTTC.